This T cell receptor beta chain was identified during a study of blood T cell repertoires in COVID-19. Study context: PBMCs, B-cell-depleted T cells, or T cells were the source of the cDNA or gDNA that made up the material.

Only in-frame clones appear in the TCRdb table, and some are missing; sequencing was by immunoSEQ multiplex PCR. The table records more than 100,000 clones, 82% of them present only once. J gave up 6 bases and V 6 bases, and 5 bases lay outside the gene matches. This CDR3 has 13 residues. In its sample, this clone was seen once. The sample taken for sequencing was peripheral blood. The TCR was taken from a woman in her 70s with acute or convalescent COVID-19. The rearrangement links TRBV12-3 or TRBV12-4 to TRBJ2-5; 9 bases agree with TRBD2. CDR3 DNA sequence: TGTGCCAGCAGAGCGGGGGGAGGCAAGACCCAGTACTTC. Residues: CASRAGGGKTQYF.